These 18 T cell receptor beta chains were all obtained from the same sample, sequenced in a study of radiotherapy plus CTLA-4 blockade in lung cancer. Libraries were prepared by immunoSEQ multiplex PCR; TCRdb keeps only in-frame clonotypes and omits some of them. The sample lists some 96,000 clones, 70% to 90% occurring once. The sequenced sample was peripheral blood, obtained from a patient treated with radiotherapy plus ipilimumab. These receptor sequences come from a human donor with non-small cell lung cancer that progressed on radiotherapy plus ipilimumab.

V gene TRBV30 combines with J gene TRBJ1-4, with a possible D match to TRBD1 (5 bases). This CDR3 comprises 15 residues. CDR1 is GTSNPN, CDR2 SVGIG, per germline (reference sequence). The V gene lost 0 bases and the J gene lost 6 bases, with 14 bases spanning the gap. CDR3 bases: TGTGCCTGGAGTGTAGGGGCTACAGCTTATGAAAAACTGTTTTTT. This gives the protein CAWSVGATAYEKLFF.

The chain employs TRBV27 and TRBJ1-5; TRBD1 matches at 8 bases. Germline V gene sequence: CDR1 MNHEY, CDR2 SMNVEV (reference sequence). The V and J ends lost 5 bases and 4 bases, in that order; junction bases with no gene match: 4. This CDR3 contains 14 residues. CDR3 amino acids: CASSRQGQNQPQHF. As DNA, the CDR3 is TGTGCCAGCAGTCGACAGGGGCAGAATCAGCCCCAGCATTTT.

This clone appeared a few times. The rearrangement uses TRBV9 and TRBJ2-3; 8 bases fit TRBD2. In germline, CDR1 is SGDLS, CDR2 YYNGEE. The J segment lost 7 bases and the V segment lost 4 bases, leaving 11 bases of the junction unmatched. CDR3 length: 15 amino acids. This chain's CDR3 is CASSPEVAGGNTQYF. The DNA of the CDR3 is TGTGCCAGCAGCCCCGAGGTTGCGGGGGGAAATACGCAGTATTTT.

V usage is TRBV5-1 and J usage is TRBJ2-6, with D perhaps being TRBD1 or TRBD2 (5 bases each). Germline lookup yields CDR1 SGHRS and CDR2 YFSETQ. V gave up 2 bases and J gave up 0 bases, with 18 bases separating them. The CDR3 has 19 residues. CDR3 region: CASSLLRGPAGSGANVLTF. Here the CDR3 DNA reads TGCGCCAGCAGCTTATTGAGGGGCCCCGCCGGCTCTGGGGCCAACGTCCTGACTTTC.

The rearrangement links TRBV11-3 to TRBJ2-3; D gene ambiguous. From germline, CDR1 is SGHNT and CDR2 YENEEA. V lost 5 bases and J lost 5, with 17 bases in between. The CDR3 runs to 15 residues. The CDR3 bases are TGTGCCAGCAGCGCCCTGGGCGATTACCGAGATACGCAGTATTTT. Protein product: CASSALGDYRDTQYF.

This chain links TRBV4-1 with TRBJ2-1; no clear D gene. V was clipped by 0 bases and J by 6 bases, with 12 bases between them. Looked up from germline, CDR1 is MGHRA and CDR2 is YSYEKL. The CDR3 has 15 residues. The DNA of the CDR3 is TGCGCCAGCAGCCAAGAAACACGGTCGGGCAATGAGCAGTTCTTC. It is translated as CASSQETRSGNEQFF.

V is TRBV7-2 and J is TRBJ2-7; D is ambiguous. The CDR3 contains 14 residues. Germline CDR1 SGHTA, CDR2 FQGNSA. The V and J ends lost 3 bases and 2 bases respectively, with 11 bases between them. CDR3 in DNA: TGTGCCAGCAGCTTTGCGGTAAATCCCTACGAGCAGTACTTC. Translating it yields CASSFAVNPYEQYF.

V usage is TRBV29-1 and J usage is TRBJ1-2; 8 nucleotides align to TRBD1. J gave up 8 bases and V 2 bases, and 7 bases lay outside the gene matches. The CDR3 extends over 13 amino acids. CDR1 is SQVTM and CDR2 is ANQGSEA in the germline V gene. CDR3 in amino acids: CSVERAGGRGYTF. CDR3 bases: TGCAGCGTTGAACGGGCAGGGGGCAGAGGCTACACCTTC.

This chain links TRBV18 with TRBJ1-3, with D perhaps TRBD1 (5 bases). The germline V gene encodes CDR1 KGHSH and CDR2 LQKENI. CDR3 size: 16 residues. V was shortened by 2 bases and J by 0 bases, with 11 bases between the two germline ends. CDR3 amino acids: CASSPTTEYSGNTIYF. The CDR3 coding sequence is TGTGCCAGCTCACCAACGACAGAATACTCTGGAAACACCATATATTTT.

This chain connects TRBV5-1 to TRBJ2-7, with 12 positions matching TRBD2. With 0 bases clipped from V and 5 bases from J, the junction kept 6 bases outside the gene matches. CDR3 size: 16 residues. Germline assignment: CDR1 SGHRS and CDR2 YFSETQ. CDR3 nucleotides: TGCGCCAGCAGCTTGGGACTAGCGGGAGCCGCCCACGAGCAGTACTTC. It codes for CASSLGLAGAAHEQYF.

The genes are TRBV6-1 and TRBJ1-1; D call uncertain. The V and J ends lost 5 bases and 0 bases respectively, with 13 bases between them. CDR3 length: 15 amino acids. The V gene's germline CDR1 is MNHNS and CDR2 SASEGT. The CDR3 DNA follows: TGTGCCAGCAGTCCCCCCCGAAGCCTGAACACTGAAGCTTTCTTT. Its protein product is CASSPPRSLNTEAFF.

This clone has only one observation. The chain joins TRBV5-6 to TRBJ2-7; 8 nucleotides agree with TRBD2. The germline V gene encodes CDR1 SGHDT and CDR2 YYEEEE. The V and J ends lost 2 bases and 0 bases, in that order; junction bases with no gene match: 1. The CDR3 totals 14 residues. For the CDR3, the DNA is TGTGCCAGCAGCTTTAGCGGGACCTCCTACGAGCAGTACTTC. Translating it yields CASSFSGTSYEQYF.

The chain uses TRBV15 and TRBJ2-2; D is unresolved. CDR1 and CDR2 (germline): LNHNV, YYDKDF (reference sequence). Trimming left V 5 bases short and J 3 bases short, with 7 bases between. The CDR3 runs 13 residues. The CDR3 is CATSARDTGELFF. Here the CDR3 DNA reads TGTGCCACCAGCGCACGGGACACCGGGGAGCTGTTTTTT.

The chain recombines TRBV7-9 with TRBJ2-5; maybe TRBD2 (5 bases). The CDR3 is 14 residues long. With 5 bases removed from V and 5 bases from J, the gap between germline ends came to 15 bases. CDR1 and CDR2 from the germline V gene are SEHNR and FQNEAQ (reference sequence). CDR3 in amino acids: CASSPGIRTETQYF. In nucleotides, the CDR3 is TGTGCCAGCAGCCCCGGGATAAGAACCGAGACCCAGTACTTC.

This rearrangement joins TRBV28 to TRBJ1-5, with TRBD1 as a possible D gene (5 bases). Germline CDR1 and CDR2: MDHEN and SYDVKM. V was trimmed by 6 bases and J by 2 bases, leaving 14 bases between them. CDR3 length: 15 amino acids. CDR3 loop: CASSETVERNQPQHF. The CDR3 DNA is TGTGCCAGCAGCGAGACAGTGGAGCGCAATCAGCCCCAGCATTTT.

The chain recombines TRBV27 with TRBJ2-5, with a weak D call TRBD2 (5 bases). Germline CDR1 reads MNHEY; CDR2 reads SMNVEV (reference sequence). V lost 6 bases and J 5 bases, leaving 13 bases between the germline ends. This CDR3 spans 13 amino acids. The CDR3 DNA follows: TGTGCCAGCAGCTGGACGGGATTGGAGACCCAGTACTTC. It codes for CASSWTGLETQYF.

This clone was counted a single time. Germline is not matched at one junction end, which may reflect a read error. This rearrangement joins TRBV7-7 to TRBJ2-1; 8 positions match TRBD2. There are 15 residues in the CDR3. The germline gives CDR1 SSHAT, CDR2 FNYEAQ (reference sequence). In nucleotides, the CDR3 is TGTGCTAGCAGCTTACAACTAGCGGTCTACAATGAGCAGTTCTTC. Translation gives CASSLQLAVYNEQFF.

J is TRBJ1-2 and V is TRBV14, with D hard to call. Trimming pared 0 bases from V and 4 bases from J, leaving 12 bases between. The CDR3 loop spans 15 amino acids. CDR1 SGHDN and CDR2 FVKESK come from the germline V gene. CDR3 nucleotide sequence: TGTGCCAGCAGCCAAGATCTCATAGGCGCCTATGGCTACACCTTC. Translating it yields CASSQDLIGAYGYTF.